This T cell receptor (beta chain) was sequenced during a study of T cells in Graves' hyperthyroidism and ophthalmopathy. Researchers took RNA transcripts and amplified the TCR beta CDR3 regions from them. The HTBI primer set was used in a first-round RT-PCR of the TCR CDR3. MiXCR was run by TCRdb on the multiplex PCR reads, yielding one entry per CDR3 protein. Altogether hundreds of thousands of distinct CDR3 sequences are present, 17% being singletons, with the ten largest covering approximately 18%. Every diagnosis used clinical symptoms, serum thyroxine and TRAb, thyroid ultrasound and orbital computed tomography. This clonotype was detected ten times or more. The CDR3 contains 15 residues. With 1 base clipped from V and 6 bases from J, the junction kept 3 bases outside the gene matches. CDR1 and CDR2 (germline): SGHVS, FNYEAQ.

The sequenced sample was blood. The sequence was collected from a woman between 18 and 29 years old with Graves' ophthalmopathy. The chain combines TRBV7-6 with TRBJ2-7; TRBD2 matches 13 bases. The CDR3 DNA sequence: TGTGCCAGCAGCTTAGGACTAGCGGGAGGTGGCGAGCAGTACTTC. Translating gives CASSLGLAGGGEQYF.